This T cell receptor beta chain is drawn from a study of technical replicates of blood from a handful of donors. This clone showed up just a few times. The CDR3 length is 17 residues. Trimming took 2 bases from V and 6 from J; bases not matched to a gene: 10. Germline V gene data show CDR1 as MNHEY and CDR2 as SMNVEV (reference sequence). Sequencing used immunoSEQ multiplex PCR; TCRdb keeps in-frame clones, though not all of them. The table has about 79,000 clones, 94% seen once. This clonotype was sampled from a human donor in good health. Sequencing was done on a sample of T cells isolated from PBMCs. The chain uses TRBV27 and TRBJ1-5, with 10 bases fitting TRBD1. The CDR3 loop is CASSLQTGGSYGQPQHF. The CDR3 DNA follows: TGTGCCAGCAGTTTACAGACAGGGGGCTCATACGGTCAGCCCCAGCATTTT.